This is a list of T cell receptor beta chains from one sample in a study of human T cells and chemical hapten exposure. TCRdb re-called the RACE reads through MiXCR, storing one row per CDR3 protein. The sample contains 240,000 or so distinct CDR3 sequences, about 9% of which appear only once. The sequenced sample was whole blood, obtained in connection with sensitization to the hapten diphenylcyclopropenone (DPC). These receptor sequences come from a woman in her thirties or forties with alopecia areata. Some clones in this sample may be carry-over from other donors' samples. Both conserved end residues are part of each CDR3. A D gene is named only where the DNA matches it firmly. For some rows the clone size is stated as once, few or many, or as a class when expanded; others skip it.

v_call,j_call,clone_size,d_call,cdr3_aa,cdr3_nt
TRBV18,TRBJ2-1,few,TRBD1,CASSPRTGAYNEQFF,TGTGCCAGCTCACCTCGGACAGGGGCTTACAATGAGCAGTTCTTC
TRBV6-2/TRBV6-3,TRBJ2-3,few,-,CASSRNNALSTDTQYF,TGTGCCAGCAGTCGAAACAACGCTCTCAGCACAGATACGCAGTATTTT
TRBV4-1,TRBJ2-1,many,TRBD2,CASSPAGGGRYTEQFF,TGCGCCAGCAGCCCGGCCGGCGGGGGGCGATATACTGAGCAGTTCTTC
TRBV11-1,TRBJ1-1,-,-,CASSTGIEAFF,TGTGCCAGCAGCACAGGCATTGAAGCTTTCTTT
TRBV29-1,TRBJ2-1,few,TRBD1,CSVEGYRGLSNEQFF,TGCAGCGTTGAGGGGTATAGGGGGCTTAGTAATGAGCAGTTCTTC
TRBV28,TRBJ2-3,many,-,CASSLLRVFRTDTQYF,TGTGCCAGCAGTTTGCTTAGGGTTTTTCGCACAGATACGCAGTATTTT
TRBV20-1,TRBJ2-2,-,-,CSAFAGLNTGELFF,TGCAGTGCTTTCGCCGGGCTAAACACCGGGGAGCTGTTTTTT
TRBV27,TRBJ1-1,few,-,CASSPAPGGRTEAFF,TGTGCCAGCAGTCCCGCCCCGGGGGGACGCACTGAAGCTTTCTTT
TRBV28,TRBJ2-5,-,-,CASSSIPRETQYF,TGTGCCAGCAGTTCCATCCCCCGAGAGACCCAGTACTTC
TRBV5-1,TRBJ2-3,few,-,CASSFDQTTDTQYF,TGCGCCAGCAGCTTCGACCAGACCACAGATACGCAGTATTTT
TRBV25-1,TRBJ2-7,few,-,CASRGYEQYF,TGTGCCAGCAGGGGCTACGAGCAGTACTTC
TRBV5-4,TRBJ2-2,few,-,CASSPTTGAVTGELFF,TGTGCCAGCAGCCCCACTACGGGAGCGGTCACCGGGGAGCTGTTTTTT
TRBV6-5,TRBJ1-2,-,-,CASRTTDFYGYTF,TGTGCCAGCAGAACCACAGATTTCTATGGCTACACCTTC
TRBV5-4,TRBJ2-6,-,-,CASSFGGGRAGANVLTF,TGTGCCAGCAGCTTTGGGGGCGGTAGAGCTGGGGCCAACGTCCTGACTTTC
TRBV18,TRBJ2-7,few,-,CASSPFRDGTYEQYF,TGTGCCAGCTCACCTTTCCGGGACGGCACCTACGAGCAGTACTTC
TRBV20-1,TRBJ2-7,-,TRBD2,CSARAFSSGTSYEQYF,TGCAGTGCTAGGGCCTTTTCTAGCGGAACGTCCTACGAGCAGTACTTC
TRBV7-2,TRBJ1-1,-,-,CASSLVFGEAFF,TGTGCCAGCAGCTTAGTATTCGGGGAAGCTTTCTTT
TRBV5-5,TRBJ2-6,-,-,CASTRSSGANVLTF,TGTGCCAGCACCCGTAGCTCTGGGGCCAACGTCCTGACTTTC
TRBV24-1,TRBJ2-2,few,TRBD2,CATTSGSTWSGELFF,TGTGCCACCACCAGCGGGAGTACTTGGTCGGGGGAGCTGTTTTTT
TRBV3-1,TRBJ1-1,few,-,CASTRGPLNTEAFF,TGTGCCAGCACCCGGGGACCGTTGAACACTGAAGCTTTCTTT
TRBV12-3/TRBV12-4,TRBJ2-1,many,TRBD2,CASSQGTSGRPSGEQFF,TGTGCCAGCAGTCAAGGGACTAGCGGGAGACCGAGCGGTGAGCAGTTCTTC
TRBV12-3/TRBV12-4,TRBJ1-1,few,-,CASSSRTAMNTEAFF,TGTGCCAGCAGTTCGAGGACGGCGATGAACACTGAAGCTTTCTTT
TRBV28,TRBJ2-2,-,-,CASRIGLGELFF,TGTGCCAGCAGGATTGGGCTCGGGGAGCTGTTTTTT
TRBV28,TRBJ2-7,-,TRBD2,CASSSSGYSYEQYF,TGTGCCAGCAGTTCTAGCGGATACTCCTACGAGCAGTACTTC
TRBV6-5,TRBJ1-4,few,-,CASSRRGVVSEKLFF,TGTGCCAGCAGCCGCCGGGGGGTAGTGTCTGAAAAACTGTTTTTT
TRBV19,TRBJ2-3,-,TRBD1,CASGLGQGITDTQYF,TGTGCCAGTGGCTTGGGACAGGGGATCACAGATACGCAGTATTTT
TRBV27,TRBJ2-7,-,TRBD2,CASSLVFSGGYEQYF,TGTGCCAGCAGTTTGGTTTTCAGCGGGGGCTACGAGCAGTACTTC
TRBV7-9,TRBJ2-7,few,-,CASTVGNLDEQYF,TGTGCCAGCACCGTGGGAAACTTGGACGAGCAGTACTTC
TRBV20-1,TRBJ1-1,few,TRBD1,CSGQGNTEAFF,TGCAGTGGACAGGGGAACACTGAAGCTTTCTTT
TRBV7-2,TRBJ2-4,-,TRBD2,CASSWGGRAQNIQYF,TGTGCCAGCAGCTGGGGCGGGAGGGCCCAAAACATTCAGTACTTC
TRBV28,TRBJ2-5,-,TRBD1,CASSPGQAPETQYF,TGTGCCAGCAGCCCCGGACAGGCCCCAGAGACCCAGTACTTC
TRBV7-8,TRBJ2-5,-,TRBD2,CASSLARGGHQETQYF,TGTGCCAGCAGCTTAGCGCGCGGGGGGCATCAAGAGACCCAGTACTTC
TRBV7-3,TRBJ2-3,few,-,CASSPRQSTDTQYF,TGTGCCAGCAGCCCTCGACAGAGCACAGATACGCAGTATTTT
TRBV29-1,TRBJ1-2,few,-,CSVVRGADGYTF,TGCAGCGTTGTTCGGGGGGCGGATGGCTACACCTTC
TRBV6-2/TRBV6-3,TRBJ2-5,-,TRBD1,CASSRTGALYQETQYF,TGTGCCAGCAGTCGGACAGGGGCCCTGTACCAAGAGACCCAGTACTTC